The rows below give T cell receptor beta chains drawn from one sample of a study of blood T cell repertoires in COVID-19. TCRdb's copy holds only in-frame clones and misses some; the assay was immunoSEQ multiplex PCR. The repertoire has approximately 400,000 clones, approximately 88% of them found once; the top ten carry roughly 1.2%. The specimen was peripheral blood. The receptors here all came from a man between 35 and 55 years old with acute or convalescent COVID-19. Both conserved end residues are part of each CDR3. Fields, in order: V gene, J gene, clone size, D gene, CDR3 protein, CDR3 DNA. A D gene is named only where the DNA matches it firmly. Size tells how often a clone was seen (once, few, many) or the class of an expanded clone, and some rows leave it out.

>TRBV6-5|TRBJ2-2|-|TRBD1
CASGTGTAYTGELFF
TGTGCCAGCGGAACCGGGACAGCTTACACCGGGGAGCTGTTTTTT
>TRBV5-5|TRBJ2-7|-|-
CASERTNTYEQYF
TGTGCCAGCGAGAGGACAAATACCTACGAGCAGTACTTC
>TRBV21-1|TRBJ1-5|-|-
CASSHRTGDGQPQHF
TGTGCCAGCAGCCACAGGACAGGGGACGGCCAGCCCCAGCATTTT
>TRBV4-2|TRBJ2-1|-|TRBD2
CASSQEGTTSSYNEQFF
TGTGCCAGCAGCCAAGAGGGGACTACCAGCTCCTACAATGAGCAGTTCTTC
>TRBV7-9|TRBJ2-1|-|-
CASSGPRVNEQFF
TGTGCCAGCAGCGGACCGAGGGTAAATGAGCAGTTCTTC
>TRBV27|TRBJ2-3|-|TRBD2
CASTIAGDPTDTQYF
TGTGCCAGCACTATAGCGGGGGACCCCACAGATACGCAGTATTTT
>TRBV4-1|TRBJ1-2|once|-
CASGTGYGYTF
TGCGCCAGCGGTACGGGGTACGGCTACACCTTC
>TRBV18|TRBJ2-2|-|-
CASSPGSTTGELFF
TGTGCCAGCTCACCTGGGAGTACAACCGGGGAGCTGTTTTTT
>TRBV6-5|TRBJ2-7|-|TRBD2
CASLAGPITYEQYF
TGTGCCAGTCTAGCGGGCCCGATTACCTACGAGCAGTACTTC
>TRBV7-2|TRBJ1-5|-|-
CASSSVRDQPQHF
TGTGCCAGCAGCTCCGTCAGGGATCAGCCCCAGCATTTT
>TRBV7-2|TRBJ1-2|-|TRBD1
CASSGRRGLNYGYTF
TGTGCCAGCAGCGGACGGAGGGGGCTTAACTATGGCTACACCTTC
>TRBV5-5|TRBJ2-3|-|TRBD2
CASSFTSGGPSRNTQYF
TGTGCCAGCAGCTTTACTAGCGGGGGGCCCTCGAGAAATACGCAGTATTTT
>TRBV19|TRBJ2-1|-|TRBD2
CASSPRVAGPYEQFF
TGTGCCAGTAGTCCCCGAGTAGCGGGGCCATATGAGCAGTTCTTC
>TRBV4-3|TRBJ1-6|-|TRBD1
CASSQYTGGNSPLHF
TGCGCCAGCAGCCAGTATACAGGGGGGAATTCACCCCTCCACTTT
>TRBV30|TRBJ1-1|-|-
CAWGDLLGTEAFF
TGTGCCTGGGGGGACTTGCTGGGGACTGAAGCTTTCTTT